The T cell receptor beta chain described here comes from a study of cytomegalovirus exposure and HLA in healthy donors. Concerning this clone itself: The antigen is undetermined.

The germline V gene has CDR1 MGHRA and CDR2 YSYEKL. The junction had 13 bases not matched to a gene; V was cut back by 3 bases and J by 9 bases. CDR3 length equals 16 residues. As for the donors, each was a healthy bone marrow donor. Nominally healthy donors were sampled, though unrecorded immune exposures were likely. Study-wide points: Upon later analysis, HLA-associated TCR beta chains proved more clonally expanded than other, equally common chains. When a later analysis was performed, an Asian-associated ancestry cluster reportedly had fewer N-insertions than the roughly 690-donor mean.

Primers for the PCR totalled 60 Vbeta and 13 Jbeta. Libraries were prepared by immunoSEQ multiplex PCR; TCRdb keeps only in-frame clonotypes and omits some of them. Altogether over 75,000 clones are present, about 80% being singletons, with the ten largest covering 0.76%. Sequenced: PBMCs. The clonotype originates from a woman aged 60-75 years in good health and CMV-seronegative. The rearrangement joins TRBV4-1 to TRBJ2-1; 8 positions agree with TRBD2. CDR3 in DNA: TGCGCCAGCAGCCAGGCCCCCCGCGGGAGGATTGCTGAGCAGTTCTTC. Its protein is CASSQAPRGRIAEQFF.